Listed here are 12 T cell receptor beta chains from one sample, sequenced in a study of T cell responses to AZD1222 COVID-19 vaccine. The method was immunoSEQ multiplex PCR; TCRdb's version includes in-frame clones alone and lacks a portion of them. Seen here are fewer than 110,000 clones, approximately 89% observed once, and the top ten hold roughly a fifth. Source: peripheral blood, taken on day 0 of AZD1222 vaccination. The receptors here all came from an adult in good health.

The chain is built from TRBV9 and TRBJ2-2; 9 bases are shared with TRBD1. In germline, CDR1 is SGDLS, CDR2 YYNGEE. CDR3 length: 14 amino acids. J gave up 0 bases and V 9 bases, and 3 bases lay outside the gene matches. CDR3 nucleotides: TGTGCCACCAGGACAGGGGCGAACACCGGGGAGCTGTTTTTT. Amino acids: CATRTGANTGELFF.

The chain joins TRBV21-1 to TRBJ1-5. TRBV21-1 is assigned pseudogene status. This CDR3 has 14 amino acids. The CDR3 loop is CASSKGDSLTGEHF. CDR3 DNA: TGTGCCAGCAGCAAGGGAGACAGCCTCACGGGCGAGCATTTT.

The chain employs TRBV18 and TRBJ2-5; TRBD1 aligns across 9 bases. Per the germline V gene, CDR1 is KGHSH and CDR2 is LQKENI. The CDR3 has 15 amino acids. The J segment lost 0 bases and the V segment lost 3 bases, leaving 2 bases of the junction unmatched. The CDR3 reads CASSPGQGYQETQYF. CDR3 nucleotide sequence: TGTGCCAGCTCACCGGGACAGGGATACCAAGAGACCCAGTACTTC.

This chain connects TRBV11-2 to TRBJ2-5; D possibly matches TRBD1 or TRBD2 (5 bases each). V shed 3 bases and J shed 5 bases, with 13 bases lying between them. CDR1 is SGHAT and CDR2 is FQNNGV in the germline V gene. The CDR3 is 14 amino acids. The DNA for the CDR3 is TGTGCCAGCAGCTTTAACCGGGGCCGTGAGACCCAGTACTTC. It is translated as CASSFNRGRETQYF.

The chain couples TRBV11-2 to TRBJ2-7; D not certain. Germline V gives CDR1 SGHAT, CDR2 FQNNGV. The CDR3 has 14 residues. V was shortened by 5 bases and J by 11 bases, with 22 bases between the two germline ends. CDR3 in DNA: TGTGCCAGCAGCACAAACGGTGTAGGTGGTCCGAAGTACTTC. Translating gives CASSTNGVGGPKYF.

This chain joins TRBV5-4 and TRBJ2-3; D remains unclear. V lost 0 bases to trimming and J lost 3 bases, with 14 bases between them. The CDR3 totals 16 residues. Germline V gives CDR1 SGHNT, CDR2 YYREEE (reference sequence). The CDR3 is CASSLAGRSRTDTQYF. CDR3 nucleotides: TGTGCCAGCAGCTTGGCCGGCAGGTCAAGGACAGATACGCAGTATTTT.

The rearrangement joins TRBV7-2 to TRBJ1-4; tentative D call: TRBD1 (5 bases). Trimming cost V 0 bases and J 4 bases, with 6 bases left between them. The V gene's germline CDR1 is SGHTA and CDR2 FQGNSA. The CDR3 has 14 residues. CDR3 loop: CASSLAGLNEKLFF. The CDR3 bases are TGTGCCAGCAGCTTAGCGGGGCTTAATGAAAAACTGTTTTTT.

The chain carries TRBV7-9 and TRBJ1-1; D is unclear. V gave up 0 bases and J gave up 6 bases, with 8 bases separating them. Per the germline V gene, CDR1 is SEHNR and CDR2 is FQNEAQ (reference sequence). The length of the CDR3 is 13 residues. CDR3 nucleotides: TGTGCCAGCAGCTTAGCAGGGAGGCCTGAAGCTTTCTTT. This translates into CASSLAGRPEAFF.

The chain links TRBV19 to TRBJ1-2; D is unclear. V was trimmed by 3 bases and J by 3 bases, leaving 8 bases between them. This CDR3 has 13 residues. Germline CDR1 and CDR2: LNHDA and SQIVND (reference sequence). In DNA form, the CDR3 reads TGTGCCAGTAGTATTCGAGAATACTATGGCTACACCTTC. This codes for CASSIREYYGYTF.

The chain employs TRBV5-4 and TRBJ1-1, with TRBD1 identical over 9 bases. Losses at the gene ends were 4 bases for V and 0 bases for J; bases not matched to a gene: 10. The CDR3 loop spans 17 amino acids. Germline CDR1 and CDR2: SGHNT and YYREEE (reference sequence). CDR3 sequence (DNA): TGTGCCAGCAGCCCCCCGGACAGGGGAGGGGTGAACACTGAAGCTTTCTTT. Translated, it gives CASSPPDRGGVNTEAFF. The full variable domain, in which reference TRBV5-4 and TRBJ1-1 provide the parts outside the CDR3, is ETGVTQSPTHLIKTRGQQVTLRCSSQSGHNTVSWYQQALGQGPQFIFQYYREEENGRGNFPPRFSGLQFPNYSSELNVNALELDDSALYLCASSPPDRGGVNTEAFFGQGTRLTVV.

CDR3 amino acids: CASSLTDTNYGYTF. CDR3 DNA: TGTGCCAGCAGCTTGACAGATACTAACTATGGCTACACCTTC. The chain employs TRBV11-2 and TRBJ1-2; the D gene is possibly TRBD1 (5 bases). The V end was cut by 3 bases, the J end by 0 bases, with 8 bases between. This CDR3 is built from 14 residues. Germline loops: CDR1 SGHAT, CDR2 FQNNGV.

The V call is TRBV3-1 (or the pseudogene TRBV3-2), the J call TRBJ1-4; D is uncertain. The CDR3 consists of 12 residues. The ends were cut back, 5 bases at V and 13 bases at J, with 14 bases in the middle. Per the germline V gene, CDR1 is LGHDT and CDR2 is YNNKEL (reference sequence). The CDR3 DNA reads as TGTGCCAGCAGCTTACCCGAAACCGGACTGTTTTTT. This encodes CASSLPETGLFF.